Here is one T cell receptor beta chain with its context. The protocol was immunoSEQ multiplex PCR, while the TCRdb copy is restricted to in-frame clones and leaves out a portion. The table lists some 2,500,000 clones, 90% to 95% of them singletons. The data were obtained in a study of shared clonotypes between healthy human individuals. The CDR3 sequence is 16 residues long. CDR1 SGHAT and CDR2 FQNNGV come from the germline V gene. J gave up 6 bases and V 5 bases, and 11 bases lay outside the gene matches. Sequences were obtained from naive CD4+ T cells from PBMCs. The subset: CD45RA+ positively selected. The chain couples TRBV11-2 to TRBJ2-2, with TRBD1 identical over 8 bases. This clonotype was sampled from a man younger than 35 in good health. Some clones in this sample may be carry-over from other donors' samples. The CDR3 region has the DNA TGTGCCAGCAGCCTCCGGACAGGGTCGACATCCGGGGAGCTGTTTTTT. Protein: CASSLRTGSTSGELFF. The variable domain in full, with the rest retrieved from reference TRBV11-2 and TRBJ2-2, is EAGVAQSPRYKIIEKRQSVAFWCNPISGHATLYWYQQILGQGPKLLIQFQNNGVVDDSQLPKDRFSAERLKGVDSTLKIQPAKLEDSAVYLCASSLRTGSTSGELFFGEGSRLTVL.